This T cell receptor beta chain comes out of a study of cytomegalovirus exposure and HLA in healthy donors. Study results and limitations: CMV serostatus was the only recorded immune exposure for donors.

Use of 60 Vbeta and 13 Jbeta primers characterized the PCR. Only in-frame clones appear in the TCRdb table, and some are missing; sequencing was by immunoSEQ multiplex PCR. Among over 100,000 clones listed, nearly 65% were seen once. The V gene lost 3 bases and the J gene lost 9 bases, with 3 bases spanning the gap. Germline CDR1 reads LGHNT; CDR2 reads FRNRAP. CDR3 length equals 11 residues. As for this clone: Its antigen is still unknown.

The receptor was derived from a man in his forties in good health and CMV-seropositive. Input material: PBMCs. The V call is TRBV12-5, the J call TRBJ1-6; D unresolved. The CDR3 loop is CASGFRSPLHF. As DNA, the CDR3 is TGTGCTAGTGGTTTCCGTTCACCCCTCCACTTT. Based on the CDR3 plus reference TRBV12-5 and TRBJ1-6, the full variable domain is DARVTQTPRHKVTEMGQEVTMRCQPILGHNTVFWYRQTMMQGLELLAYFRNRAPLDDSGMPKDRFSAEMPDATLATLKIQPSEPRDSAVYFCASGFRSPLHFGNGTRLTVT.